A selection of T cell receptor beta chains follows, all from one sample in a study of blood T cell repertoires in COVID-19. Libraries were prepared by immunoSEQ multiplex PCR; TCRdb keeps only in-frame clonotypes and omits some of them. This table holds approximately 89,000 clones, about 80% found once. The sample consisted of peripheral blood. These receptors were collected from an elderly woman with acute or convalescent COVID-19. The CDR3 runs from the conserved cysteine through the conserved F or W. D genes are given only for firm matches. Not all rows give a size; the values are once, few, many and, for expanded clones, a class.

v_gene	j_gene	abundance	d_gene	CDR3nt	CDR3aa
TRBV5-4	TRBJ2-2	few	.	TGTGCCAGCAGCTTCCACGGGAGAGGCACCGGGGAGCTGTTTTTT	CASSFHGRGTGELFF
TRBV5-6	TRBJ2-7	few	TRBD1	TGTGCCAGCAGTTTCGACAGGGTAGCCTACGAGCAGTACTTC	CASSFDRVAYEQYF
TRBV15	TRBJ2-5	few	.	TGTGCCACCAGCATTAGTCGGTCCCAAGAGACCCAGTACTTC	CATSISRSQETQYF
TRBV11-1	TRBJ1-1	.	.	TGTGCCAGCAGCCGTAAGAGAGGACAGAACACTGAAGCTTTCTTT	CASSRKRGQNTEAFF
TRBV18	TRBJ2-1	.	.	TGTGCCAGCTCAATAAACAGGGACAATGAGCAGTTCTTC	CASSINRDNEQFF
TRBV4-1	TRBJ1-6	.	.	TGCGCCAGCAGCCAAGATTTGGCAGGGGTTGGTTCACCCCTCCACTTT	CASSQDLAGVGSPLHF
TRBV15	TRBJ2-1	few	TRBD2	TGTGCCACCAGCAGAGATGTTAGCGGGGGGGTCTCCTACAATGAGCAGTTCTTC	CATSRDVSGGVSYNEQFF
TRBV18	TRBJ2-1	once	.	TGTGCCAGCTCACCACGGACTGGCAATGAGCAGTTCTTC	CASSPRTGNEQFF
TRBV5-5	TRBJ2-1	.	TRBD1	TGTGCCAGCAGCTTACGGACAGGGAATGAGCAGTTCTTC	CASSLRTGNEQFF
TRBV18	TRBJ1-5	few	TRBD1	TGTGCCAGCTCACAGACAGGGTTCGATCAGCCCCAGCATTTT	CASSQTGFDQPQHF
TRBV5-4	TRBJ1-3	.	.	TGTGCCAGCAGCTCCCCGTCCTCTGGAAACACCATATATTTT	CASSSPSSGNTIYF
TRBV6-5	TRBJ1-1	.	.	TGTGCCAGCAGTTCAGGGAGGAGGTACACTGAAGCTTTCTTT	CASSSGRRYTEAFF
TRBV6-6	TRBJ1-6	few	TRBD1	TGTGCCAGCAGTTATATAGGGGGCGGTTTAGAACCCCTCCACTTT	CASSYIGGGLEPLHF
TRBV2	TRBJ1-3	few	.	TGTGCCAGCAGTGAAGGGTGGGGCAGCTCTGGAAACACCATATATTTT	CASSEGWGSSGNTIYF
TRBV7-9	TRBJ1-1	.	TRBD1	TGTGCCAGCAGCTTAATGGTCACAGGGGAGGAAATAGGTGAAGCTTTCTTT	CASSLMVTGEEIGEAFF
TRBV5-5	TRBJ1-5	.	.	TGTGCCAGCAGCTCCTTGGCGGGGCTGGGGCGCAATCAGCCCCAGCATTTT	CASSSLAGLGRNQPQHF
TRBV9	TRBJ2-3	.	.	TGTGCCAGCAGTTTTAGCGGAGGTACGCAGTATTTT	CASSFSGGTQYF